This T cell receptor (beta chain) was sequenced during a study of blood T cell repertoires in COVID-19. As for the study in general: Acute-phase and convalescent COVID-19 samples originated in the United States, Italy and Spain. The analysed material was cDNA or gDNA that came from T cells, B-cell-depleted T cells, or PBMCs.

Per the original methods: Nucleated cell counts were estimated from reference gene primer amplification. Produced via immunoSEQ multiplex PCR; TCRdb's table is partial and in-frame only. V, J and clone size reflect that table, while D and trimming were determined from the DNA. The data hold 60,000 to 75,000 clones, with more than 75% observed a single time. Germline V gene data show CDR1 as SNHLY and CDR2 as FYNNEI. Germline trimming cut 6 bases from V and 4 bases from J; bases unmatched to any gene: 2. This CDR3 spans 15 amino acids. Sequencing used peripheral blood. This rearrangement joins TRBV2 to TRBJ2-2; 13 bases map to TRBD2. The receptor's source is a man aged 55 to 69 with acute or convalescent COVID-19. DNA for the CDR3: TGTGCCAGCAGGGGGACTAGCGGGATCACCGGGGAGCTGTTTTTT. Encoded protein: CASRGTSGITGELFF.